Below, 26 T cell receptor beta chains from the same sample are listed, as sequenced in a study of beta chain features in type 1 diabetes. All of the isolated RNA was reverse transcribed, so expressed TCRB transcripts were sequenced. Profiling relied on immunoSEQ multiplex PCR, and the TCRdb table lists in-frame clones only, not all of them. Of over 65,000 clones in the sample, approximately 32% are singletons; the top ten hold approximately 0.45%. Sequenced input: stem cell memory CD4+ T cells from blood. All receptors derive from a woman younger than 35 in good health.

The V and J genes are TRBV5-5 and TRBJ2-3, with a possible D match to TRBD2 (6 bases). The CDR3 spans 16 residues. Trimming removed 0 bases at V and 2 bases at J, with 13 bases between. Germline loops: CDR1 SGHKS, CDR2 YYEKEE (reference sequence). This CDR3 is CASSLEGGQNTDTQYF. CDR3 nucleotides: TGTGCCAGCAGCTTGGAAGGAGGGCAGAACACAGATACGCAGTATTTT.

This clone was found a few times. The chain links TRBV19 to TRBJ1-5; D is perhaps TRBD1 (6 bases). This CDR3 is 18 amino acids long. Germline CDR1 reads LNHDA; CDR2 reads SQIVND (reference sequence). With 4 bases removed from V and 1 base from J, the gap between germline ends came to 20 bases. The CDR3 DNA sequence: TGTGCCAGTAGTAGAAGAGGACAGAAGTTAGGAAGCAATCAGCCCCAGCATTTT. Its translation is CASSRRGQKLGSNQPQHF. Complete variable domain (other parts from reference TRBV19 and TRBJ1-5): DGGITQSPKYLFRKEGQNVTLSCEQNLNHDAMYWYRQDPGQGLRLIYYSQIVNDFQKGDIAEGYSVSREKKESFPLTVTSAQKNPTAFYLCASSRRGQKLGSNQPQHFGDGTRLSIL.

The V and J genes are TRBV6-6 and TRBJ1-5, with TRBD1 matching 11 bases. V was pared by 4 bases and J by 6 bases, with 2 bases of the junction left unmatched. CDR3 length: 14 amino acids. CDR1 and CDR2 from the germline V gene are MNHNY and SVGAGI (reference sequence). The CDR3 DNA follows: TGTGCCAGCAGTTCCGGGACAGGGGGTCAGCCCCAGCATTTT. Translation gives CASSSGTGGQPQHF.

This rearrangement joins TRBV11-2 to TRBJ2-1; 8 bases agree with TRBD2. The CDR3 is 13 residues long. Germline CDR1 reads SGHAT; CDR2 reads FQNNGV. The J segment lost 8 bases and the V segment lost 3 bases, leaving 3 bases of the junction unmatched. This CDR3 is CASSLGLVYEQFF. The CDR3 DNA is TGTGCCAGCAGCTTGGGACTAGTATATGAGCAGTTCTTC.

The chain joins TRBV9 to TRBJ2-1; D is perhaps TRBD1 (6 bases). This CDR3 spans 15 amino acids. From germline, CDR1 is SGDLS and CDR2 YYNGEE. Between the trimmed V and J ends, which lost 2 bases and 1 base, there was a span of 10 bases. The CDR3 reads CASSVQGQSYNEQFF. CDR3 bases: TGTGCCAGCAGCGTCCAGGGACAATCCTACAATGAGCAGTTCTTC.

V gene TRBV9 combines with J gene TRBJ1-4; 7 nucleotides line up with TRBD1. The V gene's germline CDR1 is SGDLS and CDR2 YYNGEE. The CDR3 is made up of 15 amino acids. The trim removed 3 bases at V and 0 bases at J, leaving 2 bases unmatched. CDR3 DNA: TGTGCCAGCAGCGCGCAGGGGGCAACTAATGAAAAACTGTTTTTT. Its translation: CASSAQGATNEKLFF. The entire variable domain, with the rest obtained from reference TRBV9 and TRBJ1-4, is as follows: DSGVTQTPKHLITATGQRVTLRCSPRSGDLSVYWYQQSLDQGLQFLIQYYNGEERAKGNILERFSAQQFPDLHSELNLSSLELGDSALYFCASSAQGATNEKLFFGSGTQLSVL.

This clone has a handful of counts. The junction and the germline gene differ at one end; a read error may be behind it. The chain carries TRBV2 and TRBJ2-7, with a weak D call TRBD2 (5 bases). There are 12 residues in the CDR3. CDR1 is SNHLY, CDR2 FYNNEI, per germline. The DNA of the CDR3 is TGTGTCAGCAGTAGCGTTTCCTACGAGCAGTACTTC. This encodes CVSSSVSYEQYF.

J is TRBJ2-3 and V is TRBV4-1; a weak D match, TRBD2 (6 bases). Germline values: CDR1 MGHRA, CDR2 YSYEKL. This CDR3 has 19 residues. Trimming left V 0 bases short and J 4 bases short, with 23 bases between. Written as DNA, the CDR3 is TGCGCCAGCAGCCAAGATCCTTTTTTGGAGGGGACTTACTCAGATACGCAGTATTTT. Encoded protein: CASSQDPFLEGTYSDTQYF.

This clone was observed a handful of times. V gene TRBV19 combines with J gene TRBJ1-5, with TRBD1 matching over 7 bases. Per germline, CDR1 LNHDA and CDR2 SQIVND (reference sequence). Germline trimming cut 5 bases from V and 4 bases from J; bases unmatched to any gene: 8. The CDR3 sequence is 15 residues long. The CDR3 bases are TGTGCCAGTAGTCCTCGGCCGACAGGGAATCAGCCCCAGCATTTT. Protein: CASSPRPTGNQPQHF.

This clone was recorded a few times. The chain carries TRBV18 and TRBJ2-7, with 10 bases that match TRBD2. CDR1 KGHSH and CDR2 LQKENI come from the germline V gene. The ends lost 5 bases at V and 5 bases at J; junction bases unmatched: 9. The CDR3 has 15 amino acids. CDR3 coding DNA: TGTGCCAGCTCAAAAGGAGCGGGAGGGAGCGACGAGCAGTACTTC. Residues: CASSKGAGGSDEQYF.

V usage is TRBV6-1 and J usage is TRBJ1-5, with D hard to call. The V end lost 5 bases, the J end lost 2 bases, and 7 bases lay between the germline ends. Germline V gene data show CDR1 as MNHNS and CDR2 as SASEGT. The CDR3 totals 13 residues. CDR3 nucleotides: TGTGCCAGCAGTTGGGCAGGCAATCAGCCCCAGCATTTT. As protein: CASSWAGNQPQHF.

This clone was seen more than once but under ten times. The rearrangement uses TRBV5-1 and TRBJ2-3; 11 nucleotides line up with TRBD1. V dropped 4 bases and J dropped 6; count of bases not matched to a gene: 7. Germline assignment: CDR1 SGHRS and CDR2 YFSETQ. The CDR3 has 15 amino acids. CDR3 DNA sequence: TGCGCCAGCAGCGCGGACAGGGGGCAGGCCGATACGCAGTATTTT. This sequence encodes CASSADRGQADTQYF.

This clone was detected a few times. The chain couples TRBV27 to TRBJ2-7; 10 positions agree with TRBD1. The CDR3 has 15 residues. CDR1 MNHEY and CDR2 SMNVEV come from the germline V gene (reference sequence). With 6 bases clipped from V and 5 bases from J, the junction kept 10 bases outside the gene matches. CDR3 sequence: CASSTYRDRGHEQYF. The CDR3 DNA reads as TGTGCCAGCAGCACCTACCGGGACAGGGGACACGAGCAGTACTTC.

This chain joins TRBV6-6 and TRBJ2-7; D ambiguous. Germline assignment: CDR1 MNHNY and CDR2 SVGAGI (reference sequence). Trimming took off 4 bases at V and 1 base at J, with 8 bases between the two ends. The CDR3 contains 13 residues. CDR3 in DNA: TGTGCCAGCAGTTTTGGCAGATCCTACGAGCAGTACTTC. Translating gives CASSFGRSYEQYF.

In its sample, this clone was seen a few times. The chain carries TRBV30 and TRBJ2-7; 9 positions match TRBD1. CDR3 length equals 12 residues. The J segment lost 2 bases and the V segment lost 7 bases, leaving 3 bases of the junction unmatched. The germline V gene encodes CDR1 GTSNPN and CDR2 SVGIG (reference sequence). CDR3 bases: TGTGCCTCGGGACAGGGAACCTACGAGCAGTACTTC. Protein sequence: CASGQGTYEQYF.

This clone was recorded a few times. This sequence joins TRBV18 and TRBJ2-5, with a tentative D call TRBD2 (5 bases). This CDR3 region has 16 residues. Trimming took off 2 bases at V and 2 bases at J, with 15 bases between the two ends. Germline V gene data show CDR1 as KGHSH and CDR2 as LQKENI. The CDR3 loop is CASSPDKGVAQETQYF. DNA for the CDR3: TGTGCCAGCTCACCAGACAAGGGAGTCGCTCAAGAGACCCAGTACTTC.

As concerns this clone: Likely a read error: the CDR3 ends without its conserved phenylalanine or tryptophan. The CDR3 sequence: CASSFTDTQYS. CDR3 bases: TGCGCCAGCAGCTTCACAGATACGCAGTATTCT. The rearrangement joins TRBV5-1 to TRBJ2-3; D call uncertain. The V gene's germline CDR1 is SGHRS and CDR2 YFSETQ. Between the trimmed V and J ends, which lost 2 bases and 2 bases, there was a span of 0 bases. The CDR3 is made up of 11 amino acids.

This clone was observed a single time. The rearrangement links TRBV18 to TRBJ1-2; D might be TRBD1 (6 bases). In germline, CDR1 is KGHSH, CDR2 LQKENI. CDR3 length equals 15 residues. V was clipped by 2 bases and J by 2 bases, with 12 bases between them. The CDR3 protein is CASSPRGGDNYGYTF. The DNA of the CDR3 is TGTGCCAGCTCACCAAGAGGGGGGGACAACTATGGCTACACCTTC. Combining the CDR3 with reference TRBV18 and TRBJ1-2 gives the whole variable domain NAGVMQNPRHLVRRRGQEARLRCSPMKGHSHVYWYRQLPEEGLKFMVYLQKENIIDESGMPKERFSAEFPKEGPSILRIQQVVRGDSAAYFCASSPRGGDNYGYTFGSGTRLTVV.

The rearrangement links TRBV9 to TRBJ2-7, with a weak D call TRBD1 (6 bases). The germline gives CDR1 SGDLS, CDR2 YYNGEE. The CDR3 is 17 amino acids. The germline V and J ends were trimmed by 4 bases and 3 bases, with 23 bases remaining between them. The CDR3 DNA sequence: TGTGCCAGCAGCCCAGGGGTTTCGGGCCTAGGGGACTACGAGCAGTACTTC. Protein product: CASSPGVSGLGDYEQYF.

The chain combines TRBV5-6 with TRBJ2-1, with D maybe TRBD1 (6 bases). The CDR3 loop spans 15 amino acids. The germline V gene has CDR1 SGHDT and CDR2 YYEEEE. V was cut by 6 bases and J by 2 bases, with 15 bases left in between. The CDR3 bases are TGTGCCAGCACCCTAAGACAGGCGCCCTACAATGAGCAGTTCTTC. It codes for CASTLRQAPYNEQFF.

V is TRBV7-6 and J is TRBJ2-3, with 9 positions matching TRBD2. The CDR3 is 16 residues long. Unmatched junction bases numbered 7, after V lost 4 bases and J lost 2 bases. Germline CDR1 SGHVS, CDR2 FNYEAQ. As DNA, the CDR3 is TGTGCCAGCAGCTCCCCCACTAGCGGGCTCACAGATACGCAGTATTTT. This gives the protein CASSSPTSGLTDTQYF.

The chain carries TRBV4-1 and TRBJ1-1; 9 bases map to TRBD1. This CDR3 is 13 amino acids long. In germline, CDR1 is MGHRA, CDR2 YSYEKL. V was pared by 2 bases and J by 11 bases, with 6 bases of the junction left unmatched. CDR3 sequence reads: CASSQHRDRVAFF. The CDR3 nucleotides read TGCGCCAGCAGCCAACACCGGGACAGGGTCGCTTTCTTT.

This chain uses TRBV19 with TRBJ2-5, with D maybe TRBD1 (6 bases). In germline, CDR1 is LNHDA, CDR2 SQIVND (reference sequence). Trimming took 3 bases from V and 9 from J, leaving 14 bases between them. There are 13 residues in the CDR3. The DNA of the CDR3 is TGTGCCAGTAGTATCCGACAGGACGTGCCCCAGTACTTC. Translated: CASSIRQDVPQYF.

The V call is TRBV5-6, the J call TRBJ2-5, with a tentative D call TRBD1 (6 bases). The germline CDR1 and CDR2 sequences are SGHDT and YYEEEE. V dropped 0 bases and J dropped 3 bases, with 9 bases sitting between them. This CDR3 region has 14 residues. The CDR3 region is CASSLVGAEETQYF. CDR3 DNA sequence: TGTGCCAGCAGCTTGGTGGGGGCCGAAGAGACCCAGTACTTC.

The V gene is TRBV5-1, the J gene TRBJ2-5, with D unresolved. The length of the CDR3 is 12 residues. The germline V gene has CDR1 SGHRS and CDR2 YFSETQ. V lost 2 bases, J lost 3 bases, and 5 bases lay in between. CDR3 amino acids: CASSFYEETQYF. The CDR3 nucleotides are TGCGCCAGCAGCTTCTACGAAGAGACCCAGTACTTC.

The rearrangement links TRBV5-1 to TRBJ1-4; TRBD1 matches at 7 bases. Germline CDR1 is SGHRS and CDR2 is YFSETQ. The CDR3 runs to 15 residues. Trimming removed 1 base from V and 2 bases from J; junction bases left unmatched: 2. In DNA form, the CDR3 reads TGCGCCAGCAGCTTGATGGGACAGACTAATGAAAAACTGTTTTTT. It yields the protein CASSLMGQTNEKLFF.